This entry is about one T cell receptor (beta chain). The data were obtained in a study of CD8 T cells in Susac syndrome. RNA amounts of roughly 0.5 to 1 ug underwent reverse transcription with random hexamers. In TCRdb, the immunoSEQ multiplex PCR reads were re-called with MiXCR into one record per CDR3 protein. This table has 150,000 to 200,000 distinct CDR3 sequences, over 90% appearing once. Trimming pared 0 bases from V and 1 base from J, leaving 12 bases between. Germline loops: CDR1 SGDLS, CDR2 YYNGEE. The CDR3 is 16 residues long. V gene TRBV9 combines with J gene TRBJ2-3; D perhaps matches TRBD2 (6 bases). Sequenced sample: CD8+ T cells from PBMCs. The receptor was derived from a human donor with Susac syndrome. DNA for the CDR3: TGTGCCAGCAGCGTAGCTTACGGGAGAGGCACAGATACGCAGTATTTT. It specifies CASSVAYGRGTDTQYF.